This TCR beta chain was sequenced in a study of cytomegalovirus exposure and HLA in healthy donors. Study-level information: Within an early data release were 65 million to 90 million unique TCRs drawn from HLA-typed donors.

V dropped 4 bases and J dropped 5; count of bases not matched to a gene: 5. The V gene's germline CDR1 is KGHSH and CDR2 LQKENI. This CDR3 spans 15 amino acids. Notes on the study in general: Overall, some 160 TCR beta chains were annotated as cytomegalovirus-associated.

The PCR made use of 60 Vbeta and 13 Jbeta primers. Measured with immunoSEQ multiplex PCR; TCRdb has only the in-frame clones, and not every one. Among over 200,000 clones listed, about 79% were seen once. As to this clone: The target antigen is unknown.

Sample: PBMCs. The chain employs TRBV18 and TRBJ2-2; TRBD2 aligns across 9 bases. This receptor was obtained from a male donor in good health and CMV-seronegative. DNA of the CDR3: TGTGCCAGCTCACTAGCGGGAGTGTCGACCGGGGAGCTGTTTTTT. This sequence encodes CASSLAGVSTGELFF.